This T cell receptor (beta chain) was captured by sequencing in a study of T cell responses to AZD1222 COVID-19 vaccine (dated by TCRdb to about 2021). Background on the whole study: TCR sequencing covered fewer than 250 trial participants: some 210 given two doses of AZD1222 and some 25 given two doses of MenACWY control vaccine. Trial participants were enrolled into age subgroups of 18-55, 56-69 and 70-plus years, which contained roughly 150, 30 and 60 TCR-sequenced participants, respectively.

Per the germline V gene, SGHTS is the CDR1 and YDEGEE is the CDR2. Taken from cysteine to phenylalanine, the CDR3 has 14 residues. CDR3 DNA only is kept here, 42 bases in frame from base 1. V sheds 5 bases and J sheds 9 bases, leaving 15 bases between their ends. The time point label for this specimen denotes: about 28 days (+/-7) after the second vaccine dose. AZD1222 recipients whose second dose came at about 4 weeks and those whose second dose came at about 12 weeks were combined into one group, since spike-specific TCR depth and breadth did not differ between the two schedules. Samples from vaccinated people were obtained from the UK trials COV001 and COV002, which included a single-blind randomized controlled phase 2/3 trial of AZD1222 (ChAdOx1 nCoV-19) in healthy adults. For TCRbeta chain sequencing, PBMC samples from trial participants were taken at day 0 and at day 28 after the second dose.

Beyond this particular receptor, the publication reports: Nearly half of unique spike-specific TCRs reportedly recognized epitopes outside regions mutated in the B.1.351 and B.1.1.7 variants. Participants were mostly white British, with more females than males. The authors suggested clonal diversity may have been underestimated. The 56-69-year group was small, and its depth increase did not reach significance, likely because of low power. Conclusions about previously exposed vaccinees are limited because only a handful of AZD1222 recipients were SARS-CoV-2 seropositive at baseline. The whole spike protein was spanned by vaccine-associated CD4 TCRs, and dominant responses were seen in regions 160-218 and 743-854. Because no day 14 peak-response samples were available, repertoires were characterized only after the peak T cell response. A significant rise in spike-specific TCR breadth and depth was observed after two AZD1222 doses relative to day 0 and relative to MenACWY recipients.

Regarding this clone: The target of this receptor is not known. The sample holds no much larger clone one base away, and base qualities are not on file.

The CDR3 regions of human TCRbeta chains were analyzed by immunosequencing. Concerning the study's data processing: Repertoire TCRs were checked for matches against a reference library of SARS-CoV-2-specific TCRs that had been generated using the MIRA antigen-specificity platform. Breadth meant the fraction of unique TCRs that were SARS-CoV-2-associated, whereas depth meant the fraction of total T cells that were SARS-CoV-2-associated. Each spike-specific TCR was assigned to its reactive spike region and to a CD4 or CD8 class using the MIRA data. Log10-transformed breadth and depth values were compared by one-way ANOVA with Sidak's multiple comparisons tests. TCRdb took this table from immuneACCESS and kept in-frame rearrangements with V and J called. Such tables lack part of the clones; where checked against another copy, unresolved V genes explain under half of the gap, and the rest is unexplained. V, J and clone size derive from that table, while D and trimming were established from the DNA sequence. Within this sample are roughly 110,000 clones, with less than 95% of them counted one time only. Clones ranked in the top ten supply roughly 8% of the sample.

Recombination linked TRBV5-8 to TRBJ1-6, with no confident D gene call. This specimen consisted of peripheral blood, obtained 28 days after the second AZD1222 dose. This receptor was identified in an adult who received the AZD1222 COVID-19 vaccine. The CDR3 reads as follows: CASRSRGIGSPLHF. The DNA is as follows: TGTGCCAGCAGGTCCCGCGGCATAGGTTCACCCCTCCACTTT.